This TCR beta chain was observed in a study of blood T cell repertoires in COVID-19. The wider study: The origin of the acute and convalescent COVID-19 samples was the United States, Italy and Spain.

The table came from immunoSEQ multiplex PCR; TCRdb's copy has only in-frame clones and leaves some out. The table lists a few hundred thousand clones, approximately 89% of them singletons. Study members were between 18 and 89 years old and lived in 24 US regions. Clinical history as reported by participants underpinned cohort assignment. A COVID-19 case was met by exposed participants within 2 weeks before study entry. This receptor was identified in a woman between 45 and 60 years old who had been exposed to COVID-19. The sequenced material came from PBMCs or T cells enriched from blood (not recorded which).

The CDR3 nucleotides read TGTGCCAGCAGTTTACCAGGGTCCAACGAGCAGTACTTC. It yields the protein CASSLPGSNEQYF. The rearrangement uses TRBV28 and TRBJ2-7; maybe TRBD1 (5 bases). Trimming shortened V by 2 bases and J by 5 bases, and 10 bases separated the two germline ends. CDR1 and CDR2 (germline): MDHEN, SYDVKM. The CDR3 covers 13 residues.